Judged by abundance, the clone carrying this T cell receptor beta chain is medium-sized. Antigen unknown. V gave up 6 bases and J gave up 4 bases, with 19 bases separating them. CDR1 and CDR2 (germline): SGHTA, FQGNSA. The CDR3 is 15 residues long. The data belong to a study of metastatic and nonmetastatic thyroid tumors. Study overall: Repertoire comparisons spanned blood and tumor or nodule tissue from malignant and benign thyroid patients. Study results and limitations: Benign nodules were reported to have significantly lower TCR beta diversity than malignant thyroid tumors, in blood and tumor.

Original data processing: Researchers built a distant-metastasis classifier for papillary thyroid cancer that drew on CDR3 differences across clinicopathological groups. TCRdb re-called the PCR reads with MiXCR. The V and J calls were determined by TCRdb, not by the authors. The table has about 35,000 clones, roughly 29% seen once; the top ten hold 7.8%. All patients were treatment-naive before thyroid surgery. The clonotype originates from a female donor with papillary thyroid cancer or a benign thyroid nodule (not recorded which). Some clones in this sample may be carry-over from other donors' samples. Sequenced: blood. The chain couples TRBV7-2 to TRBJ2-7; D might be TRBD2 (6 bases). CDR3 coding DNA: TGTGCCAGCAGTCTTACGGGGGTCAGCGTTTACGAGCAGTACTTC. Protein sequence: CASSLTGVSVYEQYF.